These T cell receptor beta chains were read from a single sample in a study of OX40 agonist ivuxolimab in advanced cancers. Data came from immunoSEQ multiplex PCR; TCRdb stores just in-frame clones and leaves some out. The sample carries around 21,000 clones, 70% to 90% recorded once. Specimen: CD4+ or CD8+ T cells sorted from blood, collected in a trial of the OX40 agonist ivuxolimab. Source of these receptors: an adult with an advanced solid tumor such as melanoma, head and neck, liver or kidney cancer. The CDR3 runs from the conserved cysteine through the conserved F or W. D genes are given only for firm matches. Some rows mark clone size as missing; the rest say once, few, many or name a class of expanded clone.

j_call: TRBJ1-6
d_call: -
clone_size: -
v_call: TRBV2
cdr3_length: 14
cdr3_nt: TGTGCCAGCAGTGAGGGGCAGGGGCTTTCACCCCTCCACTTT
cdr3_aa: CASSEGQGLSPLHF

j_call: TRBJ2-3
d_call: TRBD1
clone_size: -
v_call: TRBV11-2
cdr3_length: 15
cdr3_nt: TGTGCCAGCAGCAGCACGGGACAGCTCACAGATACGCAGTATTTT
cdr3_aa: CASSSTGQLTDTQYF

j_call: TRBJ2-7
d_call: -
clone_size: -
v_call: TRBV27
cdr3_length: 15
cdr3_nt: TGTGCCAGCAGTTATGGGGGCAGCCAGGGAAGGGAGCAGTACTTC
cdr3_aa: CASSYGGSQGREQYF

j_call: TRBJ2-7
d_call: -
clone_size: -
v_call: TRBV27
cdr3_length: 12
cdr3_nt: TGTGCCAGCAGTCGCTACATGGACGAGCAGTACTTC
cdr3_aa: CASSRYMDEQYF

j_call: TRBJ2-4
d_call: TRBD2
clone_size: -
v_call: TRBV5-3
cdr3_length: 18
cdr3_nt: TGTGCCAGAAGGCAAACTAGCGTCGTAGGTATAGCCAAAAACATTCAGTACTTC
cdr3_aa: CARRQTSVVGIAKNIQYF

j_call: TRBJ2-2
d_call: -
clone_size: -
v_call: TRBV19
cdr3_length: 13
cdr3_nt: TGTGCCAGTAGTATCCCCCCCGCCGGGGAGCTGTTTTTT
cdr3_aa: CASSIPPAGELFF

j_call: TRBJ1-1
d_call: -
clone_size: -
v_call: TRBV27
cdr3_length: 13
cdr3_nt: TGTGCCAGCAGTTGGGCAGTGAACACTGAAGCCTTCTTT
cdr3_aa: CASSWAVNTEAFF

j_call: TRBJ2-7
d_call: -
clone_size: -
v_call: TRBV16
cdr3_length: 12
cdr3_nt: TGTGCCAGCACCGACACCACCTACGAGCAGTACTTC
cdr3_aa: CASTDTTYEQYF

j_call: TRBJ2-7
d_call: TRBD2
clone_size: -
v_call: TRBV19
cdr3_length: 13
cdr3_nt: TGTGCCAGTAGTCCGATGGGAGGGGTCGAGCAGTACTTC
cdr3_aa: CASSPMGGVEQYF

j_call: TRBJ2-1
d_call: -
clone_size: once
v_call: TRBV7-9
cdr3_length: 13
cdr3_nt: TGTGCCAGCAGCGGGGTATCCTACAATGAGCAGTTCTTC
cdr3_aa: CASSGVSYNEQFF

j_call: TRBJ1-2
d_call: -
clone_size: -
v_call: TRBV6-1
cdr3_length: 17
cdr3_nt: TGTGCCAGCAGTGAAAGGGGGAAGGGCAGGCCCGTCTATGGCTACACCTTC
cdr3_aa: CASSERGKGRPVYGYTF

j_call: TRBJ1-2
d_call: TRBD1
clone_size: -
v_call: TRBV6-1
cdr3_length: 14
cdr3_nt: TGTGCCAGCAGTGAGGGGACAGGGGGTAATGGCTACACCTTC
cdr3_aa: CASSEGTGGNGYTF

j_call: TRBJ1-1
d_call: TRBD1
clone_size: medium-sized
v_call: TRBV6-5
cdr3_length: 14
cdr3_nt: TGTGCCACTTCGTTTTTCGGACAGGGTGCTGAAGCTTTCTTT
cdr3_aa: CATSFFGQGAEAFF

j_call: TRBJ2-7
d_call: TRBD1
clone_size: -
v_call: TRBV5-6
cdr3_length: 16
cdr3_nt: TGTGCCAGCAGCCTACCTGGGACAGAGAACTCCTACGAGCAGTACTTC
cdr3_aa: CASSLPGTENSYEQYF

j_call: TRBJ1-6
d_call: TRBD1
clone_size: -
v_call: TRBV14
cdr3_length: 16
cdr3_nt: TGTGCCAGCAGCCAAGATGTGGGCAGGGGGTTTTCACCCCTCCACTTT
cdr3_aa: CASSQDVGRGFSPLHF

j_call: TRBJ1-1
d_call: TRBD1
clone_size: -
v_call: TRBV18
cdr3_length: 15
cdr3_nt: TGTGCCAGCTCACCCCCAACAGGGGTAGGAGTGGAAGCTTTCTTT
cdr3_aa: CASSPPTGVGVEAFF

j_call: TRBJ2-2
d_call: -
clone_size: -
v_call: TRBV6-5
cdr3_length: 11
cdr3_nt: TGTGCCAGTACGGCTACCGGGGAGCTGTTTTTT
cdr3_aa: CASTATGELFF

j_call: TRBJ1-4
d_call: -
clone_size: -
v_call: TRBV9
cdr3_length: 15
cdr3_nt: TGTGCCAGCAGCGTATCCGGGGCAGAGAATGAAAAACTGTTTTTT
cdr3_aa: CASSVSGAENEKLFF

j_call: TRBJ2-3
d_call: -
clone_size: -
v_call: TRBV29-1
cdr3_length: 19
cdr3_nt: TGCAGCGTTGGAGGGGCCCCACCTAGACAGGGACTAAACACAGATACGCAGTATTTT
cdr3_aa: CSVGGAPPRQGLNTDTQYF

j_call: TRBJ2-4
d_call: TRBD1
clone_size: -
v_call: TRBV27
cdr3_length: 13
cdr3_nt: TGTGCCAGCAGTCGCGAGGACAGGTCGTATCAGTACTTC
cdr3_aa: CASSREDRSYQYF

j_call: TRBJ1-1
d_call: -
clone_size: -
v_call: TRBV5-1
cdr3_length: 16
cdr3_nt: TGCGCCAGCAGCTTGGAATGGCCAGCGATGAACACTGAAGCTTTCTTT
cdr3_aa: CASSLEWPAMNTEAFF

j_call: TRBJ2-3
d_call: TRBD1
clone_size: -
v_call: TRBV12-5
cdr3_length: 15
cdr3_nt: TGTGCTAGTGGTTTGGCAGGGACAGGGGCAGATACGCAGTATTTT
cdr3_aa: CASGLAGTGADTQYF

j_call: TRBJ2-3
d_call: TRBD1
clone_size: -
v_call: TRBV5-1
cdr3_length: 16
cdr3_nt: TGCGCCAGCAGCGCGGGACAGGCTAGCCCCCTTTGGACGCAGTATTTT
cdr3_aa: CASSAGQASPLWTQYF

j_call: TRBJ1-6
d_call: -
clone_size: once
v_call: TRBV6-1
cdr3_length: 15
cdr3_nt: TGTGCCAGCAGAACGGGGCCTGGGGATAATTCACCCCTCCACTTT
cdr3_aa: CASRTGPGDNSPLHF

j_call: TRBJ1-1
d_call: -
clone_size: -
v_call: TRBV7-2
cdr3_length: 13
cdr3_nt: TGTGCCAGCAGCTTAAACCGGGACTTTGAAGCTTTCTTT
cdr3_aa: CASSLNRDFEAFF

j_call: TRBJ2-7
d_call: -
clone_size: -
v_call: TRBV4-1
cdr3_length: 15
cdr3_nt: TGCGCCAGCAGCCAAGAGCTAGCACTCTCGTACGAGCAGTACTTC
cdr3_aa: CASSQELALSYEQYF

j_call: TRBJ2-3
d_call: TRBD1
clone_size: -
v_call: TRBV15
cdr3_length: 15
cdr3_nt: TGTGCCACCAGCAGAACAGGGGCCCCCACAGATACGCAGTATTTT
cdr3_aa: CATSRTGAPTDTQYF

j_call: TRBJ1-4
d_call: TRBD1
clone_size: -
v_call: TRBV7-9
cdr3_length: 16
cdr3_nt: TGTGCCAGCAGCTTGGGAGGACAGGGCTTAAATGAAAAACTGTTTTTT
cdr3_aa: CASSLGGQGLNEKLFF

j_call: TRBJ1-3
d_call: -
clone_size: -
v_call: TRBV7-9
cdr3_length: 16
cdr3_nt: TGTGCCAGCAGCCCTGAGGGGTTCCTCTCTGGAAACACCATATATTTT
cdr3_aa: CASSPEGFLSGNTIYF

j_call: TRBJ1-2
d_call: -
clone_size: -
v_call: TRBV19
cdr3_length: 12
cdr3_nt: TGTGCCAGTGACGGGGGGGTCTATGGCTACACCTTC
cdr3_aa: CASDGGVYGYTF

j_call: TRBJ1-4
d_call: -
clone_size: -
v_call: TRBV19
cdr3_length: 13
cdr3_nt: TGTGCCACCCAGCGGGGGGCGGGGGAAAAACTGTTTTTT
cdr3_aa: CATQRGAGEKLFF

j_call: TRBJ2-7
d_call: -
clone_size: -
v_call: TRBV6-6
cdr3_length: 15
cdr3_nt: TGTGCCAGCATCTCCGCTTTGACAGGTCACTACGAGCAGTACTTC
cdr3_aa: CASISALTGHYEQYF

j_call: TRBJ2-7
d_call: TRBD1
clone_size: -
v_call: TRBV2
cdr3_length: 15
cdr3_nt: TGTGCCACCCCCCCCCGGGACAGCAGCTCCTACGAGCAGTACTTC
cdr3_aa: CATPPRDSSSYEQYF

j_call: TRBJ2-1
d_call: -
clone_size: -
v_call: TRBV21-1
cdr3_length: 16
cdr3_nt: TGTGCCAGCAGCAAAGTCAGGGGCGCAGGTTACAATGAGCAGTTCTTC
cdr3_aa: CASSKVRGAGYNEQFF

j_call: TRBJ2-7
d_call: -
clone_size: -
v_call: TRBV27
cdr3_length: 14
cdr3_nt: TGTGCCAGCAGCCCGGGACACAGGATCTACGAGCAGTACTTC
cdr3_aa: CASSPGHRIYEQYF

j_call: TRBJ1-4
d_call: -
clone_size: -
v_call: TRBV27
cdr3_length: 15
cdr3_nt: TGTGCCAGCAGCAACCACCAGGGACTGAATGAAAAACTGTTTTTT
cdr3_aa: CASSNHQGLNEKLFF

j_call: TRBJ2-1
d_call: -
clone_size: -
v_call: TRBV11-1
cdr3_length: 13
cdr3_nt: TGTGCCAGCAGCTGGGGGCCAGAGGATGAGCAGTTCTTC
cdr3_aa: CASSWGPEDEQFF

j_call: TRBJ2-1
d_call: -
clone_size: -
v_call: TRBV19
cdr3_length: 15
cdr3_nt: TGTGCCAGTAGTATTAGGGGGGGTAACTACAATGAGCAGTTCTTC
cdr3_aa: CASSIRGGNYNEQFF

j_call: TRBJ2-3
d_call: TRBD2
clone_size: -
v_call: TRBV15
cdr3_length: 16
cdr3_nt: TGTGCCACCAGCAGAGGGACTAGCGGGGGTGTAGATACGCAGTATTTT
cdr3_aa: CATSRGTSGGVDTQYF

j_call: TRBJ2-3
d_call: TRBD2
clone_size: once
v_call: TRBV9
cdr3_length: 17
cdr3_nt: TGTGCCAGCAGCGTAGGGATTGCGGGGGGGAGCACAGATACGCAGTATTTT
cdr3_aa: CASSVGIAGGSTDTQYF